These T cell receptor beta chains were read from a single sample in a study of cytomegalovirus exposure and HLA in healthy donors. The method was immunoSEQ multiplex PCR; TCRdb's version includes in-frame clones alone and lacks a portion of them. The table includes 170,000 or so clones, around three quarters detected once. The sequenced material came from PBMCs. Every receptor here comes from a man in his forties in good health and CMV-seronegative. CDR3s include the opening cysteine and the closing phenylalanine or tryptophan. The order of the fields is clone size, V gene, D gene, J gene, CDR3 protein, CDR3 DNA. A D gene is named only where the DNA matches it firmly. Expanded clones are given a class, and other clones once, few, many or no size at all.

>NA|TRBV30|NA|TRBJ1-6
CAWSLQAVGLHF
TGTGCCTGGAGTCTACAGGCGGTAGGCCTCCACTTT
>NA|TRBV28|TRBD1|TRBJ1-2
CASSLGQGRGYTF
TGTGCCAGCAGTTTAGGACAGGGCCGTGGCTACACCTTC
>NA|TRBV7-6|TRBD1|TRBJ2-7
CASKDRGSREQYF
TGTGCCAGCAAAGACAGGGGATCCCGCGAGCAGTACTTC
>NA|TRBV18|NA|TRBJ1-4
CASSLRDTDEKLFF
TGTGCCAGCTCACTCAGGGATACCGATGAAAAACTGTTTTTT
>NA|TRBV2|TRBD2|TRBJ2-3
CASGLAVSTDTQYF
TGTGCCAGTGGACTAGCGGTTAGCACAGATACGCAGTATTTT
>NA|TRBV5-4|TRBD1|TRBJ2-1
CASRRDRESYNEQFF
TGTGCCAGCAGACGGGACAGGGAGTCCTACAATGAGCAGTTCTTC
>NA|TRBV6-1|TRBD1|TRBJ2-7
CASSEDLALLTGRSYEQYF
TGTGCCAGCAGTGAAGATTTAGCCTTGCTGACAGGGCGATCCTACGAGCAGTACTTC
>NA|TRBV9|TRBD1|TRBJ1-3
CASSVDRGKRLSNTIYF
TGTGCCAGCAGCGTAGACAGGGGAAAACGACTCTCTAACACCATATATTTT
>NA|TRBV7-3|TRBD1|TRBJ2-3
CASSLTGAGQVSDTQYF
TGTGCCAGCAGCTTAACGGGGGCGGGACAGGTCTCTGATACGCAGTATTTT
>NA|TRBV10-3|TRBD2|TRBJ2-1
CAISGGEGYNEQFF
TGTGCCATCAGTGGGGGGGAGGGTTACAATGAGCAGTTCTTC
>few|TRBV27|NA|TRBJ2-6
CASRGAGANVLTF
TGTGCCAGCAGAGGAGCTGGGGCCAACGTCCTGACTTTC
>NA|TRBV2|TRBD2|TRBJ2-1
CASREVLAPSYNEQFF
TGTGCCAGCAGGGAAGTACTAGCGCCCTCCTACAATGAGCAGTTCTTC
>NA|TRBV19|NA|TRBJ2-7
CASSISAGPTYEQYF
TGTGCCAGTAGTATTTCAGCGGGTCCTACCTACGAGCAGTACTTC
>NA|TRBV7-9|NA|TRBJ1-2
CASSLDVMQGPGYTF
TGTGCCAGCAGCTTGGATGTGATGCAGGGCCCTGGCTACACCTTC
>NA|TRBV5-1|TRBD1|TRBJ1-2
CTSSLGDSITYGYTF
TGCACCAGCAGCTTGGGGGACAGCATAACTTATGGCTACACCTTC
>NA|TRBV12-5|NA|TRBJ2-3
CASGSDTSTDTQYF
TGTGCTAGTGGTTCAGATACTAGTACAGATACGCAGTATTTT
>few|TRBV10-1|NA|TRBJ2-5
CASSVEQGLVRETQYF
TGCGCCAGCAGTGTAGAACAGGGCTTAGTTAGGGAGACCCAGTACTTC
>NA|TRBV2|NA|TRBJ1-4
CASSEEGAATNEKLFF
TGTGCCAGCAGTGAAGAGGGAGCTGCAACTAATGAAAAACTGTTTTTT
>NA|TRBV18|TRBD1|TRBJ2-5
CASSPWTGSQETQYF
TGTGCCAGCTCACCATGGACAGGGTCGCAAGAGACCCAGTACTTC